The clone carrying this TCR beta chain has at least ten counts. The source of the sample is a study of CD8+CD57+ T cells in acquired aplastic anemia. The study profiled TCR beta VDJ and CDR3 using genomic DNA as template. TCRdb redid the calling of the reads with MiXCR, one entry per CDR3 protein. The sample shows about 130,000 distinct CDR3 sequences, around two fifths of them seen only once. V lost 5 bases to trimming and J lost 5 bases, with 13 bases between them. This CDR3 region has 14 residues. Germline V gives CDR1 ENHRY, CDR2 SYGVKD. Input material: sorted CD4+, CD8+, or CD8+CD57+ T cells (not recorded which) from PBMCs. The receptor comes from a human donor in good health, serving as a control. The rearrangement links TRBV10-3 to TRBJ2-1, with D possibly called TRBD1 or TRBD2 (5 bases each). The CDR3 coding sequence is TGTGCCATCAGTCAGGGACCCCGAAACAATGAGCAGTTCTTC. Its translation is CAISQGPRNNEQFF.